This is a list of T cell receptor beta chains from one sample in a study of identical twins. TCRdb independently ran MiXCR on the 5' RACE reads; one entry per CDR3 protein. Among more than 650,000 distinct CDR3 sequences, 6% to 6.5% were seen once, and the ten largest hold 1.5% to 2%. Sequencing input: naive T cells sorted from blood. The receptors here all came from a man aged 18 to 29 in good health. The CDR3 runs from the conserved cysteine through the conserved F or W. The order of the fields is D gene, clone size, J gene, V gene, CDR3 DNA, CDR3 protein. D genes are given only for firm matches. Clone size is given for some rows only: seen once, a few or many times, or a class if the clone is expanded.

-,few,TRBJ2-5,TRBV2,TGTGCCAGCCGACAGATACAAGAGACCCAGTACTTC,CASRQIQETQYF
-,-,TRBJ2-5,TRBV7-6,TGTGCCAGCAGCTTAGGGGACAAACAAGAGACCCAGTACTTC,CASSLGDKQETQYF
-,many,TRBJ2-1,TRBV7-9,TGTGCCAGCAGCCCACGCCAGGGGGGCGCCTACAATGAGCAGTTCTTC,CASSPRQGGAYNEQFF
-,many,TRBJ2-7,TRBV20-1,TGCAGTGCTAGTGATCGAGGCGGGGTGGCCTACGAGCAGTACTTC,CSASDRGGVAYEQYF
-,-,TRBJ1-5,TRBV7-9,TGTGCCAGCAGCTTAAGCGGGTTTTCTCAGCCCCAGCATTTT,CASSLSGFSQPQHF
-,many,TRBJ1-6,TRBV10-3,TGTGCCATCAGTTCACAGAATTCACCCCTCCACTTT,CAISSQNSPLHF
TRBD2,many,TRBJ2-1,TRBV6-5,TGTGCCAGCAGTTACTCGCTAGCGGGAGGGGCTTCCTACAATGAGCAGTTCTTC,CASSYSLAGGASYNEQFF
TRBD2,-,TRBJ2-1,TRBV13,TGTGCCAGCAGCTTAGACGGGGGGGTCCCCTACAATGAGCAGTTCTTC,CASSLDGGVPYNEQFF
TRBD2,many,TRBJ2-3,TRBV27,TGTGCCAGCTTACTCCTAGCGGGTGCAGATACGCAGTATTTT,CASLLLAGADTQYF
-,many,TRBJ1-4,TRBV27,TGTGCCAGCAGTTCACAGGGATTCGGGGAAAAACTGTTTTTT,CASSSQGFGEKLFF
TRBD1,-,TRBJ2-3,TRBV6-1,TGTGCCAGCTCCCGGGACAGGGCGGTGGATACGCAGTATTTT,CASSRDRAVDTQYF
-,many,TRBJ2-1,TRBV9,TGTGCCAGCAGCGGGAGGAATGAGCAGTTCTTC,CASSGRNEQFF
TRBD1,few,TRBJ2-5,TRBV20-1,TGCAGTGCTCCCCGGACAGGCCAAGAGACCCAGTACTTC,CSAPRTGQETQYF
-,few,TRBJ2-1,TRBV30,TGTGCCTATTCCTTGGGGGTCCCCGGTGAGCAGTTCTTC,CAYSLGVPGEQFF
-,many,TRBJ2-5,TRBV15,TGTGCCACCAGCAGAGATACTGAGACCCAGTACTTC,CATSRDTETQYF
TRBD2,many,TRBJ2-3,TRBV20-1,TGCAGTGAAGCGGGAGGGGGCACAGATACGCAGTATTTT,CSEAGGGTDTQYF
TRBD1,many,TRBJ1-1,TRBV5-1,TGCGCCAGCAGAGGACAGGACAACACTGAAGCTTTCTTT,CASRGQDNTEAFF
TRBD2,-,TRBJ2-3,TRBV7-8,TGTGCCAGCAGCTTAGTATTAGCGGGAGGGCAGGCAGATACGCAGTATTTT,CASSLVLAGGQADTQYF
TRBD2,-,TRBJ2-1,TRBV6-2/TRBV6-3,TGTGCCAGCAGTTTAAGCGGGACCAATGAGCAGTTCTTC,CASSLSGTNEQFF
TRBD2,many,TRBJ2-1,TRBV6-5,TGTGCCAGCAGTTATTCGACTAGCGGCTACAATGAGCAGTTCTTC,CASSYSTSGYNEQFF
-,-,TRBJ2-3,TRBV20-1,TGCAGTGCTAGAGCCTATAGGGGTGCGACAGATACGCAGTATTTT,CSARAYRGATDTQYF
-,many,TRBJ1-2,TRBV29-1,TGCAGCGTTGAAGATAGAAGCCAGTATGGCTACACCTTC,CSVEDRSQYGYTF
TRBD1,-,TRBJ2-3,TRBV20-1,TGCAGTGGAGTTCTGGACAGGGGAAAATTCACAGATACGCAGTATTTT,CSGVLDRGKFTDTQYF
TRBD1,-,TRBJ1-2,TRBV27,TGTGCCAGCAGCCCAGGGACAGGGATCTATGGCTACACCTTC,CASSPGTGIYGYTF
-,few,TRBJ2-5,TRBV15,TGTGCCACCAGCAGAGGTGGGGAGTACCAAGAGACCCAGTACTTC,CATSRGGEYQETQYF
TRBD2,many,TRBJ2-1,TRBV5-1,TGCGCCAGCAGCTTGGTCTTGCGGCGGGAGGTAAATGAGCAGTTCTTC,CASSLVLRREVNEQFF
-,few,TRBJ2-1,TRBV28,TGTGCCTGCTCAGGTCCCGTACCCTCCTACAATGAGCAGTTCTTC,CACSGPVPSYNEQFF
-,-,TRBJ2-5,TRBV4-3,TGCGCCAGCAGCCAAGATTCCCCTGCGGGTGCTTTGGGGGTAGAGACCCAGTACTTC,CASSQDSPAGALGVETQYF
-,-,TRBJ1-2,TRBV29-1,TGCAGCCTTTCAGGGGAGCGGGCAGACTATGGCTACACCTTC,CSLSGERADYGYTF
TRBD2,many,TRBJ2-2,TRBV12-3/TRBV12-4,TGTGCCAGCAGTTTAGGCCAGCGGGAGACCGGGGAGCTGTTTTTT,CASSLGQRETGELFF
TRBD1,few,TRBJ2-3,TRBV5-4,TGTGCCAGCAGCTTGTCCGCGACAGGGAACACAGATACGCAGTATTTT,CASSLSATGNTDTQYF
TRBD2,few,TRBJ2-5,TRBV3-1,TGTGCCAGCGGACTAGCGGGAGTGAGGCGGGGAGAGACCCAGTACTTC,CASGLAGVRRGETQYF
-,many,TRBJ2-3,TRBV20-1,TGCAGTGCTAGAGGGGTAGCGATTAGCACAGATACGCAGTATTTT,CSARGVAISTDTQYF
TRBD2,-,TRBJ2-1,TRBV12-3/TRBV12-4,TGTGCCAGCACCCTAAGCGGGAGGGCCCCGTATGAGCAGTTCTTC,CASTLSGRAPYEQFF
-,many,TRBJ2-3,TRBV29-1,TGCAGCGTTGAAGGACAGCCTACAGATACGCAGTATTTT,CSVEGQPTDTQYF
-,-,TRBJ2-5,TRBV29-1,TGCAGCGTTGAAGCTGGAAATCAAGAGCCCCAGTACTTC,CSVEAGNQEPQYF
TRBD2,many,TRBJ2-1,TRBV20-1,TGCAGTGCTTCGGGACTAGCGGCCTACAATGAGCAGTTCTTC,CSASGLAAYNEQFF
TRBD2,many,TRBJ2-1,TRBV3-1,TGTGCCAGCAGCCAGCCACCCGGGACTAGTAATGAGCAGTTCTTC,CASSQPPGTSNEQFF
-,many,TRBJ1-5,TRBV27,TGTGCCAGCAGTAACCGGGAGGGGCAGCCCCAGCATTTT,CASSNREGQPQHF
-,many,TRBJ2-2,TRBV6-5,TGTGCCATTCGTTCCTCCCGGGCCCCGGAAGGGGAGCTGTTTTTT,CAIRSSRAPEGELFF
-,few,TRBJ2-6,TRBV6-1,TGTGCCAGCACTGGTTTGGGGAGTACTCGCCGGGCCAACGTCCTGACTTTC,CASTGLGSTRRANVLTF
-,few,TRBJ2-5,TRBV28,TGTGCCAGCAGCAGACATCTAGCGAGGGCGGAGACCCAGTACTTC,CASSRHLARAETQYF
-,-,TRBJ2-4,TRBV18,TGTGCCAGCACAAGGGGGGACACTGAAAACATTCAGTACTTC,CASTRGDTENIQYF
-,many,TRBJ2-5,TRBV4-2,TGTGCCAGCAGCCCAACAGGAACCTCCGAGACCCAGTACTTC,CASSPTGTSETQYF
TRBD1,-,TRBJ1-1,TRBV18,TGTGCCAGCTCACCCCAAGCGGGGACAGGGAACACTGAAGCTTTCTTT,CASSPQAGTGNTEAFF
-,-,TRBJ1-4,TRBV6-1,TGTGCCAGCAGGGATCTGTTTTCATCTAATGAAAAACTGTTTTTT,CASRDLFSSNEKLFF
-,-,TRBJ2-5,TRBV12-3/TRBV12-4,TGTGCCAGCAGTTCGGAGGCCAAAGAGACCCAGTACTTC,CASSSEAKETQYF
-,-,TRBJ2-3,TRBV11-2,TGTGCCAGCAGCTTAGGGGACTCGGGTAGCGCAGATACGCAGTATTTT,CASSLGDSGSADTQYF
-,few,TRBJ2-3,TRBV18,TGTGCCAGCTCACTGACGGATGGAGACACAGATACGCAGTATTTT,CASSLTDGDTDTQYF
-,few,TRBJ2-6,TRBV12-3/TRBV12-4,TGTGCCAGCAGTTTGTCAGGGGCGGCCTCTGGGGCCAACGTCCTGACTTTC,CASSLSGAASGANVLTF